This TCR beta chain was sequenced for a study of PD-1 blockade in classical Hodgkin lymphoma. Data came from immunoSEQ multiplex PCR; TCRdb stores just in-frame clones and leaves some out. This repertoire shows tens of thousands of clones, 80% found once; its top ten account for 20% to 25%. Each patient's relapse followed autologous stem cell transplantation, and brentuximab vedotin exposure varied. V dropped 3 bases and J dropped 7 bases, with 12 bases sitting between them. Germline V gene data show CDR1 as SGHTA and CDR2 as FQGTGA. The CDR3 is 14 amino acids. The TCR was taken from a human donor with classical Hodgkin lymphoma. The chain uses TRBV7-3 and TRBJ2-2; tentative D call: TRBD2 (6 bases). The starting material was peripheral blood mononuclear cells (PBMCs), obtained before the second cycle of nivolumab. As DNA, the CDR3 is TGTGCCAGCAGCTTGAAGCGGGTGGGCGGGGAGCTGTTTTTT. This gives the protein CASSLKRVGGELFF.